A single sample gave rise to the 9 T cell receptor beta chains below, sequenced in a study of blood T cell repertoires in COVID-19. Libraries were prepared by immunoSEQ multiplex PCR; TCRdb keeps only in-frame clonotypes and omits some of them. The repertoire holds roughly 440,000 clones, with 88% as singletons. The sequencing sample was made of peripheral blood. The receptors were gathered from a woman aged 50 to 65 with COVID-19, enrolled during active disease.

This chain connects TRBV25-1 to TRBJ2-3; perhaps TRBD2 as D (7 bases). The CDR3 totals 16 residues. With 1 base removed from V and 5 bases from J, the gap between germline ends came to 16 bases. Germline CDR1 reads MGHDK; CDR2 reads SYGVNS. The CDR3 DNA reads as TGTGCCAGCAGTGAATTCGACGGGGGGCTGGGAGATACGCAGTATTTT. Translation: CASSEFDGGLGDTQYF.

V usage is TRBV5-4 and J usage is TRBJ2-2; TRBD1 matches 9 bases. CDR3 length: 16 amino acids. Germline lookup yields CDR1 SGHNT and CDR2 YYREEE (reference sequence). The V segment lost 4 bases and the J segment 0 bases; nucleotides outside the gene matches: 4. The CDR3 DNA reads as TGTGCCAGCAGCCCAACAGGGGGCGCGAACACCGGGGAGCTGTTTTTT. As protein: CASSPTGGANTGELFF.

The rearrangement joins TRBV30 to TRBJ2-3, with D possibly TRBD1 on 5 matching bases. Trimming shortened V by 4 bases and J by 3 bases, and 11 bases separated the two germline ends. The germline V gene has CDR1 GTSNPN and CDR2 SVGIG (reference sequence). The CDR3 totals 13 residues. The CDR3: CAWTPKGTDTQYF. As DNA, the CDR3 is TGTGCCTGGACTCCTAAGGGGACAGATACGCAGTATTTT.

The chain combines TRBV25-1 with TRBJ1-3, with 7 bases fitting TRBD1. The CDR3 spans 15 residues. Germline V CDR1 and CDR2: MGHDK, SYGVNS. The trim removed 4 bases at V and 4 bases at J, leaving 7 bases unmatched. CDR3 DNA: TGTGCCAGCAGTGCCACCGGGACAGTCGGAAACACCATATATTTT. This sequence encodes CASSATGTVGNTIYF.

This clone was seen only once. The chain carries TRBV3-1 (or the pseudogene TRBV3-2) and TRBJ2-7, with a weak D call TRBD2 (5 bases). Germline V gives CDR1 LGHDT, CDR2 YNNKEL (reference sequence). V was trimmed by 3 bases and J by 2 bases, leaving 8 bases between them. The CDR3 is made up of 13 amino acids. The CDR3 sequence: CASSHGGPYEQYF. The CDR3 nucleotides read TGTGCCAGCAGCCACGGCGGGCCCTACGAGCAGTACTTC.

CDR3 protein: CATSGTGGHEQYF. The CDR3 DNA sequence: TGTGCCACCAGTGGGACAGGGGGACACGAGCAGTACTTC. J is TRBJ2-7 and V is TRBV24-1; 10 bases line up with TRBD1. Per the germline V gene, CDR1 is KGHDR and CDR2 is SFDVKD. This CDR3 has 13 amino acids. The junction had 2 bases not matched to a gene; V was cut back by 5 bases and J by 5 bases.

The chain carries TRBV6-5 and TRBJ2-7; TRBD2 agrees at 8 bases. The CDR3 is 14 amino acids. Trimming at V came to 10 bases and at J to 2 bases, leaving 10 bases not matched to a gene. CDR1 is MNHEY, CDR2 SVGAGI, per germline. CDR3 nucleotides: TGTGCCAACCCGGGGGGGCCCGAGCCCTACGAGCAGTACTTC. Protein sequence: CANPGGPEPYEQYF.

The chain joins TRBV5-1 to TRBJ2-1; D gene ambiguous. Trimming stripped 3 bases from V and 3 bases from J, with 13 bases between. This CDR3 spans 15 amino acids. Germline V gene data show CDR1 as SGHRS and CDR2 as YFSETQ. CDR3 DNA sequence: TGCGCCAGCAGCTCAGAACGGAGCAACTACAATGAGCAGTTCTTC. This gives the protein CASSSERSNYNEQFF.

V usage is TRBV6-6 and J usage is TRBJ2-3; D may be TRBD2 (5 bases). In germline, CDR1 is MNHNY, CDR2 SVGAGI (reference sequence). This CDR3 is 12 amino acids long. V lost 2 bases and J lost 7, with 7 bases in between. CDR3 residues: CASSYGEHTQYF. The CDR3, as DNA: TGTGCCAGCAGTTACGGGGAGCATACGCAGTATTTT.